This T cell receptor beta chain was identified during a study of cytomegalovirus exposure and HLA in healthy donors. On the study more broadly: The Caucasian-associated ancestry cluster contained 65% to 85% of the approximately 410 genotyped donors. Whole-study results and caveats: Being productive about 90% or about 30% of the time was typical of most TCR beta V segments in an earlier analysis. The study flagged some 180 TCR beta chains as cytomegalovirus-associated.

Concerning this clone itself: The antigen remains unidentified.

60 Vbeta and 13 Jbeta primers were used in PCR. In the authors' methods: A later analysis tallied 80 million to 100 million unique TCR beta chains, 8.5 million to 11 million of them shared. The assay was immunoSEQ multiplex PCR, and TCRdb's table has in-frame clones only and misses some. V and J calls plus clone size are reproduced from that table; the DNA served to infer D and trimming. The table shows 130,000 or so clones, with roughly 70% occurring only once. V lost 5 bases to trimming and J lost 2 bases; unmatched junction nucleotides: 2. CDR1 and CDR2 from the germline V gene are GTSNPN and SVGIG (reference sequence). This CDR3 has 13 amino acids.

Sample: PBMCs. This clonotype was sampled from a woman aged 40 to 50 in good health and CMV-seropositive. The chain recombines TRBV30 with TRBJ2-1, with TRBD2 matching 8 bases. Written as DNA, the CDR3 is TGTGCCTGGGGACTAGCAGCCTACAATGAGCAGTTCTTC. This translates into CAWGLAAYNEQFF.